This T cell receptor beta chain was observed in a study of control samples from healthy donors and cancer patients. This clone occurred a few times. This table comes from immunoSEQ multiplex PCR, and its TCRdb copy is limited to in-frame clones, with some not included. The repertoire holds fewer than 100,000 clones, roughly four fifths seen once, with about 9.2% in the top ten. V dropped 6 bases and J dropped 1; count of bases not matched to a gene: 3. Germline assignment: CDR1 SGHRS and CDR2 YFSETQ. The CDR3 extends over 13 amino acids. This receptor was identified in a woman in her sixties in good health. Sequenced input: blood. The V and J genes are TRBV5-1 and TRBJ2-7; the match to TRBD1 covers 8 bases. CDR3 residues: CASTRQGSYEQYF. The CDR3, as DNA: TGCGCCAGCACCCGACAGGGGTCCTACGAGCAGTACTTC.